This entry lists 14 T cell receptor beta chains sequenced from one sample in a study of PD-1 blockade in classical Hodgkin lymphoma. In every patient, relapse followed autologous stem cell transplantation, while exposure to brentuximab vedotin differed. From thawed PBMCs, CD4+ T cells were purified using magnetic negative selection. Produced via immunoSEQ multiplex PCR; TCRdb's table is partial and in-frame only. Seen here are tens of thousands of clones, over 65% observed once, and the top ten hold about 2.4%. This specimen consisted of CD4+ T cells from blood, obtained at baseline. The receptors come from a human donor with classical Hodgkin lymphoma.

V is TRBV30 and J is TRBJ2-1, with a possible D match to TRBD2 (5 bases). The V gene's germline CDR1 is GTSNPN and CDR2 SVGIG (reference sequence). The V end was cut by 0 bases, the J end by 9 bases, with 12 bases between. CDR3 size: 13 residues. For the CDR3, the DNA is TGTGCCTGGAGTGTACGTTCACTAGGTGAGCAGTTCTTC. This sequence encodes CAWSVRSLGEQFF.

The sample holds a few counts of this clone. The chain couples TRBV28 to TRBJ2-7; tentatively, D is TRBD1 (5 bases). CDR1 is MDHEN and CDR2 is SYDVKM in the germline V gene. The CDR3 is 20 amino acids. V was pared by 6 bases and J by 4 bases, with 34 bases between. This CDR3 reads CASRPDWWGRPSQGKYEQYF. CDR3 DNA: TGTGCCAGCAGGCCTGATTGGTGGGGCAGACCAAGTCAGGGAAAGTACGAGCAGTACTTC.

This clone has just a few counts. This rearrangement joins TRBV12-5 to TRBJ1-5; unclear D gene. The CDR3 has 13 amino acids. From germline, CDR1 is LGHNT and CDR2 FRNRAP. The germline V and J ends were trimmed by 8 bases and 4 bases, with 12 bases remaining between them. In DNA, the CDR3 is TGTGCTAGTTCGGGCCAGCCTAATCAGCCCCAGCATTTT. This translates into CASSGQPNQPQHF.

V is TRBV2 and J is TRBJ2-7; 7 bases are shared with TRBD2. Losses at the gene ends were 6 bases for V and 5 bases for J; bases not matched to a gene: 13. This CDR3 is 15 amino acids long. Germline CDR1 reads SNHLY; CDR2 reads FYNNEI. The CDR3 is CASSPLGLERDEQYF. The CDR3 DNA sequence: TGTGCCAGCAGCCCCCTAGGACTAGAGAGAGACGAGCAGTACTTC.

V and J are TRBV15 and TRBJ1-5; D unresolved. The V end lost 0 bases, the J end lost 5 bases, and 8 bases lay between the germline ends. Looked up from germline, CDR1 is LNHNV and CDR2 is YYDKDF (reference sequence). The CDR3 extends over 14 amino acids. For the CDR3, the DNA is TGTGCCACCAGCAGAGAGGGAACCCATCAGCCCCAGCATTTT. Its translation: CATSREGTHQPQHF.

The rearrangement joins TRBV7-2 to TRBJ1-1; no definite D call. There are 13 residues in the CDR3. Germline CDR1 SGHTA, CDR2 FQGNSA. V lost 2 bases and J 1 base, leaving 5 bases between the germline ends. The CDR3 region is CASSLWTNTEAFF. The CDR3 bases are TGTGCCAGCAGCTTATGGACGAACACTGAAGCTTTCTTT.

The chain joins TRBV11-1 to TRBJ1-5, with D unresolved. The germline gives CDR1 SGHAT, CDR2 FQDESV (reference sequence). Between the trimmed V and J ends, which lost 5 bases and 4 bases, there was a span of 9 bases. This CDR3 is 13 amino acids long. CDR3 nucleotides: TGTGCCAGCAGCCCCACAGAGAATCAGCCCCAGCATTTT. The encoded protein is CASSPTENQPQHF.

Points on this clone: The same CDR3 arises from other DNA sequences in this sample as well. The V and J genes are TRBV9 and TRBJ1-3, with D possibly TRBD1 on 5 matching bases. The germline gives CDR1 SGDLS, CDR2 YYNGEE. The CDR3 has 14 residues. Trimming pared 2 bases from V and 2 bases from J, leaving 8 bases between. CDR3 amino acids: CASSVARAGNTIYF. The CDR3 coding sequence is TGTGCCAGCAGCGTCGCCAGGGCTGGAAACACCATATATTTT.

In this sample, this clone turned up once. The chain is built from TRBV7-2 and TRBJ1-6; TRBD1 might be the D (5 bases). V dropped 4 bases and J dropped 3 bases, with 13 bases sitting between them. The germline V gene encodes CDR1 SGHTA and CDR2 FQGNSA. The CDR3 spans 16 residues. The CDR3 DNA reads TGTGCCAGCAGCTGGGGGACGCCGGGCTATAATTCACCCCTCCACTTT. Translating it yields CASSWGTPGYNSPLHF.

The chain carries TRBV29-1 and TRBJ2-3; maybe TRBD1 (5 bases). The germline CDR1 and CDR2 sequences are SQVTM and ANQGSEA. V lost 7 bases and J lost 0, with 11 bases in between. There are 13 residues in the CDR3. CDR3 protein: CSAPTVSTDTQYF. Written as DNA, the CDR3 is TGCAGCGCTCCGACAGTGAGCACAGATACGCAGTATTTT.

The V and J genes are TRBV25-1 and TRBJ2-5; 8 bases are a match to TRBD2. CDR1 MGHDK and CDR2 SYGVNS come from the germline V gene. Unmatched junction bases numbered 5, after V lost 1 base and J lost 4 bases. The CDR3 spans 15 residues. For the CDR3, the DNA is TGTGCCAGCAGTGAATCAATGAGCGGGGGAGAGACCCAGTACTTC. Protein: CASSESMSGGETQYF. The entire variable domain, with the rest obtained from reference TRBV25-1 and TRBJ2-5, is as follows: EADIYQTPRYLVIGTGKKITLECSQTMGHDKMYWYQQDPGMELHLIHYSYGVNSTEKGDLSSESTVSRIRTEHFPLTLESARPSHTSQYLCASSESMSGGETQYFGPGTRLLVL.

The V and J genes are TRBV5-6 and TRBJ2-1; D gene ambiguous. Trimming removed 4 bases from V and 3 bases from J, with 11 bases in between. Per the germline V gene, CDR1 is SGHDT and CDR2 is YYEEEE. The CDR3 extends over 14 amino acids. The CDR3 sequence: CASSLGLGYNEQFF. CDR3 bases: TGTGCCAGCAGCCTGGGCCTCGGCTACAATGAGCAGTTCTTC.

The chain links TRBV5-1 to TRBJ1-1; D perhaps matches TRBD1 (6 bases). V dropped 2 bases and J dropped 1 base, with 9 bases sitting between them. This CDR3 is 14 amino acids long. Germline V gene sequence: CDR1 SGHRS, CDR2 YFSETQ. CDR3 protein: CASSLTGQNTEAFF. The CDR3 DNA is TGCGCCAGCAGCTTAACAGGGCAGAACACTGAAGCTTTCTTT.

Here the CDR3 DNA reads TGTGCCAGCAGAACCTACGGGACACATAATGAAAAACTGTTTTTT. Amino acid sequence: CASRTYGTHNEKLFF. The gene calls are TRBV6-5 and TRBJ1-4; maybe TRBD1 (6 bases). This CDR3 has 15 residues. V shed 6 bases and J shed 4 bases, with 15 bases lying between them. The V gene's germline CDR1 is MNHEY and CDR2 SVGAGI.